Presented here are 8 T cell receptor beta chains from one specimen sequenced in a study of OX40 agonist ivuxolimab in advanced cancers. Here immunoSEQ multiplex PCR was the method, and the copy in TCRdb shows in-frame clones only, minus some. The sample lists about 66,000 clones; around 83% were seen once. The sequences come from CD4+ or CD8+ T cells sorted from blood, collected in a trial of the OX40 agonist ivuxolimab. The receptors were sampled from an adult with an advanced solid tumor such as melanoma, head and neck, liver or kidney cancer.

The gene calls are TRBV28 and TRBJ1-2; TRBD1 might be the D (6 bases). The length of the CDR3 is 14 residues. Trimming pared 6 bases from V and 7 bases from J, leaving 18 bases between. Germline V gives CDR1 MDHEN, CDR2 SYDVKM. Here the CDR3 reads CASSKQRGALGYTF. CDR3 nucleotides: TGTGCCAGCAGCAAACAGAGGGGGGCGCTTGGCTACACCTTC.

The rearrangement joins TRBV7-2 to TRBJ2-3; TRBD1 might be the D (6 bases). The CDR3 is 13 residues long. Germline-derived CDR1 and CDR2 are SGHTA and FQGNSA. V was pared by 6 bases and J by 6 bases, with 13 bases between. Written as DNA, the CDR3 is TGTGCCAGCAGAGGACAGTCGAGGGATACGCAGTATTTT. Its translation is CASRGQSRDTQYF. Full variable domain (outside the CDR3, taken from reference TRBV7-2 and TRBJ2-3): GAGVSQSPSNKVTEKGKDVELRCDPISGHTALYWYRQSLGQGLEFLIYFQGNSAPDKSGLPSDRFSAERTGGSVSTLTIQRTQQEDSAVYLCASRGQSRDTQYFGPGTRLTVL.

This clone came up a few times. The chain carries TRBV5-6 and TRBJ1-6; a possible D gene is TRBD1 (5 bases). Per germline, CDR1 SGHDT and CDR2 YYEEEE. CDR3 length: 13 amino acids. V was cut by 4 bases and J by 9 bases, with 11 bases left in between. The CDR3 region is CASSPERGSPLHF. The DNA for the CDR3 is TGTGCCAGCAGCCCGGAAAGGGGTTCACCCCTCCACTTT.

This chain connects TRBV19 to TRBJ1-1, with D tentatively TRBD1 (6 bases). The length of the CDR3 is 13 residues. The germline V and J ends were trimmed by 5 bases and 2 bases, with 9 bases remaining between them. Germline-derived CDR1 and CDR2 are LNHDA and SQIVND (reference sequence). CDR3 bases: TGTGCCAGTAGTCGGACAGTCAACACTGAAGCTTTCTTT. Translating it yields CASSRTVNTEAFF.

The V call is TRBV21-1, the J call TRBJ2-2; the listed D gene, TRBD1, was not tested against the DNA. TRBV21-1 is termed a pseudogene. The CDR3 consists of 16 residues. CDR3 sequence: CASSTLTGGGTGELFF. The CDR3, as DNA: TGTGCCAGCAGCACCCTGACAGGGGGAGGCACCGGGGAGCTGTTTTTT.

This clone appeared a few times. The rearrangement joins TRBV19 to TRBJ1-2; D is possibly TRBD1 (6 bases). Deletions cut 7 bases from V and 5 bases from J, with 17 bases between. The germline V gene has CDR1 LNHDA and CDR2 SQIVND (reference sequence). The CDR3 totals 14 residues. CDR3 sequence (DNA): TGTGCCAGTACCTCGGGACATGATCCATATGGCTACACCTTC. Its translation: CASTSGHDPYGYTF. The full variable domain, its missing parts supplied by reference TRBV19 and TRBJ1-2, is DGGITQSPKYLFRKEGQNVTLSCEQNLNHDAMYWYRQDPGQGLRLIYYSQIVNDFQKGDIAEGYSVSREKKESFPLTVTSAQKNPTAFYLCASTSGHDPYGYTFGSGTRLTVV.

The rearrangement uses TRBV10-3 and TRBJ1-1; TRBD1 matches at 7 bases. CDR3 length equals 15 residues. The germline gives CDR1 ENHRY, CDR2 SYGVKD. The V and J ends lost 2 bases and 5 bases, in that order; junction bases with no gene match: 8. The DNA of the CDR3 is TGTGCCATCAGTGAGGCAACAGGGGTTGGAACTGAAGCTTTCTTT. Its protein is CAISEATGVGTEAFF.

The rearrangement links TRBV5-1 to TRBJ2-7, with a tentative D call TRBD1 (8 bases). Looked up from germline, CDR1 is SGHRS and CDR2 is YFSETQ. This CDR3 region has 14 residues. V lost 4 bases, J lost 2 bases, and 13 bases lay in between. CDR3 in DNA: TGCGCCAGCAGCGTAACAGGGGGGGCCTACGAGCAGTACTTC. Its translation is CASSVTGGAYEQYF.